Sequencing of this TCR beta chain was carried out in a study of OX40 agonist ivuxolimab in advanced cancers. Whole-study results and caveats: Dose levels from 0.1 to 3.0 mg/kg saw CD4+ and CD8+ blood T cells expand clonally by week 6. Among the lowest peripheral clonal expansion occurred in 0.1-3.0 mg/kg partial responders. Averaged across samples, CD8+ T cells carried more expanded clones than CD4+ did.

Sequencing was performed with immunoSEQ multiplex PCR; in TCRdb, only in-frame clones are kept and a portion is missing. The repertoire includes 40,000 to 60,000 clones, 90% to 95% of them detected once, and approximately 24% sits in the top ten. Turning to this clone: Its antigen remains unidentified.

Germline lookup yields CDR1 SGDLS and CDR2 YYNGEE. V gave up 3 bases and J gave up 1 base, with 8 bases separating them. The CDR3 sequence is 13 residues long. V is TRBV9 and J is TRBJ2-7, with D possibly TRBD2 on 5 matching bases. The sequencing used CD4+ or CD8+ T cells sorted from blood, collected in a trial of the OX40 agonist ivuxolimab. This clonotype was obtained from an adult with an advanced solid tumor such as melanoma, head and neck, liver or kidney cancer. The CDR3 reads CASSAGVSYEQYF. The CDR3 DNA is TGTGCCAGCAGCGCCGGGGTGTCCTACGAGCAGTACTTC.